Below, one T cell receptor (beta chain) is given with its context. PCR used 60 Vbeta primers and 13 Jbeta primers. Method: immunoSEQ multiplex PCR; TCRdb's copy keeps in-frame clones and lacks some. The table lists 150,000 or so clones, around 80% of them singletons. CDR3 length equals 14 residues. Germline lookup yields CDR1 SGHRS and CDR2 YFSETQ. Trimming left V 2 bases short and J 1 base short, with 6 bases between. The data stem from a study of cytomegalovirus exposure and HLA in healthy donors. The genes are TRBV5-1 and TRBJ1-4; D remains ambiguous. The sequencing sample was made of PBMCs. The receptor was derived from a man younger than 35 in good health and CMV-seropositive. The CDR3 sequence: CASSFGRTNEKLFF. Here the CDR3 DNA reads TGCGCCAGCAGCTTCGGGAGAACTAATGAAAAACTGTTTTTT. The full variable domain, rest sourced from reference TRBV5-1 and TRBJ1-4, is KAGVTQTPRYLIKTRGQQVTLSCSPISGHRSVSWYQQTPGQGLQFLFEYFSETQRNKGNFPGRFSGRQFSNSRSEMNVSTLELGDSALYLCASSFGRTNEKLFFGSGTQLSVL.